These 27 T cell receptor beta chains were all obtained from the same sample, sequenced in a study of OX40 agonist ivuxolimab in advanced cancers. Only in-frame clones appear in the TCRdb table, and some are missing; sequencing was by immunoSEQ multiplex PCR. This table holds approximately 30,000 clones, approximately 81% found once. The material was CD4+ or CD8+ T cells sorted from blood, obtained in a trial of the OX40 agonist ivuxolimab. These receptors came from an adult with an advanced solid tumor such as melanoma, head and neck, liver or kidney cancer.

The rearrangement joins TRBV19 to TRBJ1-1, with D unclear. The CDR3 is 14 amino acids. The germline CDR1 and CDR2 sequences are LNHDA and SQIVND (reference sequence). The V end was cut by 2 bases, the J end by 11 bases, with 18 bases between. The CDR3 sequence: CASSITNGPWRAFF. The CDR3, as DNA: TGTGCCAGTAGTATAACTAACGGTCCTTGGCGGGCTTTCTTT.

The chain employs TRBV18 and TRBJ1-2; D unresolved. Germline CDR1 reads KGHSH; CDR2 reads LQKENI. Trimming removed 3 bases from V and 1 base from J, with 9 bases in between. The CDR3 has 14 residues. CDR3 amino acids: CASSPPQINYGYTF. In DNA, the CDR3 is TGTGCCAGCTCACCGCCTCAGATTAACTATGGCTACACCTTC.

This chain links TRBV28 with TRBJ1-5; D is undetermined. V dropped 6 bases and J dropped 3 bases, with 6 bases sitting between them. The germline V gene has CDR1 MDHEN and CDR2 SYDVKM. This CDR3 is built from 12 residues. The CDR3 DNA reads TGTGCCAGCAGAGTCGCCAATCAGCCCCAGCATTTT. Translating gives CASRVANQPQHF.

J is TRBJ1-5 and V is TRBV4-1; 8 nucleotides match TRBD1. J lost 10 bases, V lost 0 bases, and 14 bases had no gene match. The CDR3 totals 17 residues. Germline V gives CDR1 MGHRA, CDR2 YSYEKL. In DNA form, the CDR3 reads TGCGCCAGCAGCCAAGAATACCAGGGGGCGACCGGGCGACCCCAGCATTTT. Its translation is CASSQEYQGATGRPQHF.

The rearrangement joins TRBV15 to TRBJ2-5; 7 nucleotides match TRBD2. Matching the DNA end better, TRBJ2-7 makes the J call doubtful. CDR3 length: 13 amino acids. CDR1 is LNHNV and CDR2 is YYDKDF in the germline V gene (reference sequence). CDR3 loop: CATSNPWGGEQYF. The CDR3 bases are TGTGCCACCAGCAACCCCTGGGGGGGCGAGCAGTACTTC.

V and J are TRBV5-1 and TRBJ2-3; 7 bases are shared with TRBD1. The trim removed 0 bases at V and 0 bases at J, leaving 4 bases unmatched. The CDR3 contains 16 residues. Germline V gives CDR1 SGHRS, CDR2 YFSETQ. The CDR3 DNA reads TGCGCCAGCAGCTTGGCCTGGGACAGTAGCACAGATACGCAGTATTTT. Translating gives CASSLAWDSSTDTQYF.

The genes are TRBV9 and TRBJ1-3; D gene ambiguous. The length of the CDR3 is 14 residues. The V end was cut by 0 bases, the J end by 4 bases, with 8 bases between. Germline CDR1 is SGDLS and CDR2 is YYNGEE. The CDR3: CASSVVGSGNTIYF. The CDR3 DNA is TGTGCCAGCAGCGTAGTAGGGTCGGGAAACACCATATATTTT.

The V gene is TRBV2, the J gene TRBJ2-5; TRBD2 agrees at 11 bases. Germline CDR1 reads SNHLY; CDR2 reads FYNNEI. The CDR3 is 13 residues long. Losses at the gene ends were 6 bases for V and 4 bases for J; bases not matched to a gene: 1. The CDR3 sequence is CASRGTSGETQYF. CDR3 in DNA: TGTGCCAGCAGAGGGACTAGCGGAGAGACCCAGTACTTC.

The chain carries TRBV19 and TRBJ2-3; perhaps D is TRBD1 or TRBD2 (6 bases each). Per the germline V gene, CDR1 is LNHDA and CDR2 is SQIVND (reference sequence). The CDR3 covers 15 residues. Trimming took 3 bases from V and 2 from J, leaving 12 bases between them. The CDR3 protein is CASSMGGQFTDTQYF. The CDR3 bases are TGTGCCAGTAGTATGGGAGGACAGTTCACAGATACGCAGTATTTT. Drawing the rest from reference TRBV19 and TRBJ2-3, the complete variable domain is DGGITQSPKYLFRKEGQNVTLSCEQNLNHDAMYWYRQDPGQGLRLIYYSQIVNDFQKGDIAEGYSVSREKKESFPLTVTSAQKNPTAFYLCASSMGGQFTDTQYFGPGTRLTVL.

In its sample, this clone ranks as medium-sized (0.01 to 0.1%). This rearrangement joins TRBV11-2 to TRBJ1-2; D perhaps matches TRBD1 (5 bases). The germline CDR1 and CDR2 sequences are SGHAT and FQNNGV. Trimming removed 5 bases at V and 8 bases at J, with 21 bases between. This CDR3 has 15 residues. This chain's CDR3 is CASSPRGVPGLGYTF. In nucleotides, the CDR3 is TGTGCCAGCAGCCCTAGAGGGGTCCCAGGGCTCGGCTACACCTTC.

This sequence joins TRBV11-2 and TRBJ2-1; 12 bases map to TRBD1. This CDR3 has 15 residues. CDR1 is SGHAT, CDR2 FQNNGV, per germline. J lost 8 bases, V lost 5 bases, and 7 bases had no gene match. CDR3 nucleotide sequence: TGTGCCAGCAGCGTCTCCGGGACAGGGGGCTATGAGCAGTTCTTC. Encoded protein: CASSVSGTGGYEQFF.

The chain couples TRBV18 to TRBJ1-2, with TRBD1 identical over 7 bases. Germline values: CDR1 KGHSH, CDR2 LQKENI. Trimming cost V 3 bases and J 3 bases; bases outside gene matches: 7. The CDR3 loop spans 15 amino acids. CDR3 sequence: CASSPGIDRDYGYTF. The CDR3 DNA reads as TGTGCCAGCTCACCGGGTATCGACAGGGACTATGGCTACACCTTC.

V usage is TRBV18 and J usage is TRBJ1-1, with D perhaps TRBD1 (6 bases). The CDR3 sequence is 13 residues long. V lost 0 bases and J 8 bases, leaving 10 bases between the germline ends. Germline loops: CDR1 KGHSH, CDR2 LQKENI. This chain's CDR3 is CASSPPAGQEAFF. CDR3 DNA sequence: TGTGCCAGCTCACCACCGGCGGGACAAGAAGCTTTCTTT. Full variable domain (rest looked up from reference TRBV18 and TRBJ1-1): NAGVMQNPRHLVRRRGQEARLRCSPMKGHSHVYWYRQLPEEGLKFMVYLQKENIIDESGMPKERFSAEFPKEGPSILRIQQVVRGDSAAYFCASSPPAGQEAFFGQGTRLTVV.

CDR3: CAWSSEGDTQYF. DNA for the CDR3: TGTGCCTGGTCTAGCGAGGGAGATACGCAGTATTTT. The rearrangement joins TRBV30 to TRBJ2-3, with D perhaps matching TRBD2 (6 bases). V lost 5 bases to trimming and J lost 5 bases, with 11 bases between them. The CDR3 has 12 residues. Germline V gene sequence: CDR1 GTSNPN, CDR2 SVGIG (reference sequence).

Concerning this clone: This sequence may be a read error, since a much larger clone differs from it by one base. The J gene is TRBJ1-2, the V gene TRBV7-2; D may be TRBD1 (5 bases). CDR3 size: 15 residues. Germline CDR1 SGHTA, CDR2 FQGNSA. With 4 bases removed from V and 8 bases from J, the gap between germline ends came to 20 bases. In nucleotides, the CDR3 is TGTGCCAGCAGCTCTAGAGGGGTCCCAGGGCTCGGCTACACCTTC. Protein product: CASSSRGVPGLGYTF.

The chain employs TRBV7-2 and TRBJ2-7; D tentatively fits TRBD1 or TRBD2 (6 bases each). Trimming cost V 1 base and J 3 bases, with 10 bases left between them. CDR1 and CDR2 (germline): SGHTA, FQGNSA. The CDR3 has 14 amino acids. The CDR3 nucleotides are TGTGCCAGCAGCTTAGGGGGGGCAGACTACGAGCAGTACTTC. This sequence encodes CASSLGGADYEQYF.

The rearrangement uses TRBV5-4 and TRBJ1-1; 7 positions match TRBD1. The CDR3 spans 15 residues. Germline V gene lookup returns CDR1 SGHNT and CDR2 YYREEE (reference sequence). J lost 0 bases, V lost 4 bases, and 6 bases had no gene match. CDR3 loop: CASSEQGSMNTEAFF. In DNA form, the CDR3 reads TGTGCCAGCAGCGAACAGGGGTCCATGAACACTGAAGCTTTCTTT.

Of note for this clone: This same CDR3 is encoded by further DNA sequences in the sample. The chain couples TRBV19 to TRBJ2-3; a possible D gene is TRBD2 (7 bases). The CDR3 has 15 amino acids. Germline CDR1 is LNHDA and CDR2 is SQIVND (reference sequence). With 1 base removed from V and 4 bases from J, the gap between germline ends came to 12 bases. CDR3 nucleotides: TGTGCCAGTAGTATAGGAGGGGGGGAGGCAGATACGCAGTATTTT. Protein product: CASSIGGGEADTQYF.

The chain recombines TRBV15 with TRBJ2-4, with D maybe TRBD2 (5 bases). V was cut by 5 bases and J by 0 bases, with 5 bases left in between. Per germline, CDR1 LNHNV and CDR2 YYDKDF (reference sequence). The CDR3 has 13 residues. The CDR3 region is CATSEGAKNIQYF. Here the CDR3 DNA reads TGTGCCACCAGCGAGGGAGCCAAAAACATTCAGTACTTC.

This clone came up once. This same CDR3 is encoded by further DNA sequences in the sample. The chain recombines TRBV4-3 with TRBJ2-3; D is undetermined. Germline CDR1 LGHNA, CDR2 YSLEER. V was clipped by 0 bases and J by 1 base, with 5 bases between them. The CDR3 covers 14 residues. CDR3 in amino acids: CASSQDLGTDTQYF. CDR3 DNA sequence: TGCGCCAGCAGCCAAGACCTAGGCACAGATACGCAGTATTTT.

Here the CDR3 DNA reads TGTGCCAGCAGCCCCGGACTAGCGGGGGAGACCCAGTACTTC. Its translation is CASSPGLAGETQYF. The chain is built from TRBV9 and TRBJ2-5; TRBD2 matches at 12 bases. The germline CDR1 and CDR2 sequences are SGDLS and YYNGEE. The CDR3 contains 14 residues. The ends lost 4 bases at V and 5 bases at J; junction bases unmatched: 3.

The chain employs TRBV5-1 and TRBJ2-7, with 9 bases fitting TRBD1. Trimming took 0 bases from V and 5 from J; bases not matched to a gene: 3. The CDR3 has 14 residues. The germline V gene has CDR1 SGHRS and CDR2 YFSETQ. CDR3 in amino acids: CASSLGWTGDEQYF. DNA of the CDR3: TGCGCCAGCAGCTTGGGCTGGACAGGGGACGAGCAGTACTTC.

The chain has TRBV10-3 and TRBJ2-7; D is perhaps TRBD1 (5 bases). CDR3 length equals 11 residues. V was cut by 3 bases and J by 5 bases, with 5 bases left in between. Germline loops: CDR1 ENHRY, CDR2 SYGVKD. This chain's CDR3 is CAISDRDEQYF. CDR3 in DNA: TGTGCCATCAGTGACAGGGACGAGCAGTACTTC.

J is TRBJ2-7 and V is TRBV27; D is unresolved. The CDR3 length is 10 residues. The germline V gene encodes CDR1 MNHEY and CDR2 SMNVEV (reference sequence). Deletions cut 11 bases from V and 0 bases from J, with 5 bases between. The DNA for the CDR3 is TGTGCCGCAGGCTCCTACGAGCAGTACTTC. As protein: CAAGSYEQYF.

This clone was detected only once. CDR3 sequence reads: CASSSTGSSTIYF. The CDR3 DNA reads TGCGCCAGCAGCTCGACAGGGTCTAGCACCATATATTTT. The gene calls are TRBV5-1 and TRBJ1-3; 7 positions agree with TRBD1. Germline values: CDR1 SGHRS, CDR2 YFSETQ. J was trimmed by 9 bases and V by 3 bases; bases with no gene match: 6. The CDR3 totals 13 residues.

The gene calls are TRBV5-1 and TRBJ1-5; TRBD1 aligns across 8 bases. Germline values: CDR1 SGHRS, CDR2 YFSETQ. The V segment lost 3 bases and the J segment 6 bases; nucleotides outside the gene matches: 5. The CDR3 spans 14 residues. CDR3 nucleotide sequence: TGCGCCAGCAGCTCCGGGACAGGAGGTCAGCCCCAGCATTTT. Translated, it gives CASSSGTGGQPQHF. The full variable domain, its missing parts supplied by reference TRBV5-1 and TRBJ1-5, is KAGVTQTPRYLIKTRGQQVTLSCSPISGHRSVSWYQQTPGQGLQFLFEYFSETQRNKGNFPGRFSGRQFSNSRSEMNVSTLELGDSALYLCASSSGTGGQPQHFGDGTRLSIL.

This clone has just one count. The J gene is TRBJ2-1, the V gene TRBV11-2; 8 bases fit TRBD1. With V trimmed by 5 bases and J by 5 bases, 8 bases remained unmatched. Per the germline V gene, CDR1 is SGHAT and CDR2 is FQNNGV. The length of the CDR3 is 15 residues. The CDR3 DNA reads as TGTGCCAGCAGCACGTACAGGGGGAGGAACAATGAGCAGTTCTTC. Its translation is CASSTYRGRNNEQFF.